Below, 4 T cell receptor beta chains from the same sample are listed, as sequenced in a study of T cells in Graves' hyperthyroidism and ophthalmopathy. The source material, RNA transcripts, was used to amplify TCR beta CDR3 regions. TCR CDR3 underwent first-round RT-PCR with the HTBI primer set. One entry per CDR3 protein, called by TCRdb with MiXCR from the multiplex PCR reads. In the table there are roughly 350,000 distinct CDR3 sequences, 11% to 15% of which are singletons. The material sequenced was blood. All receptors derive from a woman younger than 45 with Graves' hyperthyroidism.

CDR3 coding DNA: TGTGCCAGCAGCCCTTCCCGGTGGGCAGGGAGGAGCCATGGCACCATATATTTT. Translating gives CASSPSRWAGRSHGTIYF. This rearrangement joins TRBV6-1 to TRBJ1-3; D perhaps matches TRBD1 (5 bases). The CDR3 sequence is 18 residues long. Germline assignment: CDR1 MNHNS and CDR2 SASEGT. Trimming stripped 6 bases from V and 9 bases from J, with 30 bases between.

The DNA for the CDR3 is TGTGCCAGCAGCTCGCGGACAGGAGCCCAAGAGACCCAGTACTTC. Translating it yields CASSSRTGAQETQYF. V usage is TRBV5-5 and J usage is TRBJ2-5; 7 bases map to TRBD1. Trimming cost V 3 bases and J 1 base; bases outside gene matches: 6. The germline CDR1 and CDR2 sequences are SGHKS and YYEKEE (reference sequence). This CDR3 comprises 15 residues.

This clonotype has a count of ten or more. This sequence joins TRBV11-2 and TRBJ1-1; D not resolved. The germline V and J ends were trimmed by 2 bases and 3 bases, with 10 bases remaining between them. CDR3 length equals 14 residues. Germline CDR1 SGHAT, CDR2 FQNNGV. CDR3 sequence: CASSLRADYTEAFF. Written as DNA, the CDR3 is TGTGCCAGCAGCTTAAGGGCAGATTACACTGAAGCTTTCTTT.

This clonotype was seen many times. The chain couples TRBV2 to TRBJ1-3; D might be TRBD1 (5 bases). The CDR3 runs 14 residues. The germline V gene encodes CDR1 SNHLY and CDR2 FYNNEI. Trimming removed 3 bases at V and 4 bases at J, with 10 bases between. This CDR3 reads CASSDEWGGNTIYF. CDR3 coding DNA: TGTGCCAGCAGTGACGAGTGGGGGGGAAACACCATATATTTT.